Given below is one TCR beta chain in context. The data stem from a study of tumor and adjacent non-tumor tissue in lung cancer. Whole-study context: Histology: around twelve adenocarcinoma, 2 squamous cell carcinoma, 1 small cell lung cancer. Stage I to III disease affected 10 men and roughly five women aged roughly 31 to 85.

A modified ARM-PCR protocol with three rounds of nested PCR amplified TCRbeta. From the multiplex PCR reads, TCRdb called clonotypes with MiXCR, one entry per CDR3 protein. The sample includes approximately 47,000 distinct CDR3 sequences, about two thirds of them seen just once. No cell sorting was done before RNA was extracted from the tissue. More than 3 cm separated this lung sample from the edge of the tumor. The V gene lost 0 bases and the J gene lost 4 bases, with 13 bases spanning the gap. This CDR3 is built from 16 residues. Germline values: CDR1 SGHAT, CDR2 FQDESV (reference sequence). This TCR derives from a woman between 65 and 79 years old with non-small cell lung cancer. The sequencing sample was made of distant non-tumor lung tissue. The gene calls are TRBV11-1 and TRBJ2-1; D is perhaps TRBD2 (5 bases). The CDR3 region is CASSLAMAGQYNEQFF. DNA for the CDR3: TGTGCCAGCAGCTTAGCCATGGCGGGCCAGTACAATGAGCAGTTCTTC.